This T cell receptor (beta chain) came from a study of cytomegalovirus exposure and HLA in healthy donors (TCRdb year 2017). Some background on the complete study: According to an earlier analysis of several hundred of the donors, about 179 million T cells yielded 95 million to 140 million unique TCR beta sequences and about 300 Gb of sequence data. An early release that covered about 640 HLA-typed donors contained around 300 gigabases of sequencing data and 70 million to 100 million unique TCR sequences. Of the 300 to 450 genotyped donors, roughly 80% fell in the genetic ancestry cluster associated with self-reported Caucasian donors. The study aimed to test whether signatures of past pathogen exposure could be identified by cataloging public T cell receptors. The T cell repertoires of some 700 subjects were profiled by immunosequencing and related to cytomegalovirus serostatus. In addition to the first cohort of 666 subjects, a separate validation cohort of about 120 different subjects was used. To predict cytomegalovirus infection status, the study brought together high-throughput TCR immunosequencing, statistical association of individual TCRs with disease status, and machine learning. A later analysis re-examined previously published TCR beta repertoires from more than 650 donors and added high-resolution HLA genotyping to investigate patterns of TCR occurrence. The later analysis used no new phenotypic data to find candidate immune exposures, relying instead on TCR beta sequences and their occurrence across donors. To decide whether each TCR beta V gene segment behaved as functional or pseudogenic, an earlier analysis of several hundred of the donors relied on high-throughput TCR beta sequencing. Donor age, sex, ethnicity and CMV serostatus were compiled alongside the repertoire data. Genome-wide SNP genotypes for about 55% of the roughly 670 donors were used in a later genetic analysis, which treated that subset as a discovery cohort. All discovery cohort repertoires had been generated using a single sequencing platform. Both class I and class II loci were covered by HLA typing, at four-digit resolution. Typing coverage varied by locus: 629-630 donors for A, B, C, DRB1 and DQB1; around 560 for DQA1; about 570 for DPA1; around 450 for DPB1. Roughly 5 DR-DQ haplotypes were treated as single units for association and clustering because of strong linkage in the cohort. Among about 370 genotyped donors of the cohort, an average of about 220,000 unique TCR beta nucleotide sequences was sequenced per donor, of which roughly 17% were non-productive.

The cohort consisted of some 670 healthy bone marrow donors. All cohort members were sampled while nominally healthy, although unrecorded immune exposures were likely present. The donor tested CMV seronegative, placing the donor among the approximately 360 seronegative members of the cohort. Each donor provided a peripheral blood sample, and peripheral blood mononuclear cells were used for TCR beta sequencing. The Qiagen DNeasy Blood Extraction Kit was used to extract genomic DNA from the blood cell samples. The germline V gene gives CDR1 as MDHEN and CDR2 as SYDVKM. The CDR3 numbers 15 residues from cysteine through phenylalanine. CDR3 DNA only is kept here, 45 bases in frame from base 1. Germline trimming amounts to 3 bases on V and 4 bases on J, with 3 as the count of junction bases outside the gene matches. As for this clone: Its antigen remains unidentified. Qualities for individual bases were not recorded, and no much larger clone is one base off.

Study-level results and caveats: An association between a missense DCLRE1C variant and V-gene and J-gene trimming of TCR beta chains was found in a later genetic analysis and replicated in an independent cohort. The study listed 150 to 200 TCR beta chains as associated with cytomegalovirus. Correlated functional status among segregating V segments might be attributable to linkage disequilibrium, but an unknown experimental factor could not be ruled out. This cohort had only TCR beta chains sequenced, and the lack of alpha or paired-chain data limited which features could be detected. At a false discovery rate of 0.05, a later analysis linked under 20,000 TCR beta sequences to specific HLA alleles. In a later analysis, most CMV-associated TCR beta chains were found to appear HLA-restricted, with HLA associations seemingly driven largely by CMV exposure. Across donors, most TCR sequences were observed very rarely, whereas some public TCRs were present in many individuals. Strong co-occurrence of HLA alleles, especially DR and DQ, made assigning TCR associations to individual alleles difficult. Compared with equally common non-associated chains, HLA-associated TCR beta chains in a later analysis were more clonally expanded and had lower generation probabilities. Immune exposure information for the cohort was limited to CMV serostatus. The 87-base-pair reads could not distinguish some IMGT-functional V segments, including TRBV6-2 and TRBV6-3, so those segments were excluded. A cluster of highly shared sequence variants was judged likely to be a technical artifact of the sequencing pipeline. Several of the top co-occurrence clusters appeared to be linked to parvovirus B19, influenza, CMV and Epstein-Barr virus, according to a later analysis. A few of the identified cytomegalovirus-associated TCR beta chains were confirmed in vitro to be specific for cytomegalovirus antigens. According to a later analysis, TCR association rates differed among HLA loci, with DRB1 alleles showing the most associated TCRs and HLA-C alleles showing the fewest. The earlier analysis of 587 of the donors excluded approximately 15 rarely observed V segments, including chromosome 9 orphons, because counts were too low. The presence/absence analyses assumed that sequencing depth was roughly uniform across donors, and that assumption may not be true. The classifier was reported to diagnose cytomegalovirus status with high specificity and sensitivity in both the original cohort and the validation cohort. According to a later genetic analysis, donors in an Asian-associated ancestry cluster had fewer N-insertions in productive TCRs than the approximately 650-donor mean. In an earlier analysis of some 500 of the donors, most TCR beta V segments were observed in productive rearrangements about 87% or about 30% of the time, broadly matching IMGT annotations. The authors suggested that the approach could potentially be generalized to other disease states and immunological phenotypes. A further reported finding was that TCR beta sequences accurately predicted the HLA-A and HLA-B alleles for most subjects in the first cohort. HLA typing was unavailable for some donors at each locus, so association tests used only the typed subset.

The library was prepared using the immunoSEQ multiplex PCR assay. A mixture of 60 forward primers for TCR Vbeta segments and 13 reverse primers for TCR Jbeta segments was used in the multiplex PCR. A multiplex PCR assay on genomic DNA amplified the CDR3 region of rearranged TCR beta genes. The amplified TCR beta libraries were sequenced on the Illumina HiSeq System as 87-base-pair reads. The study's processing was this. Across the roughly 700 repertoires, a later analysis counted some 80 million unique TCR beta chains, 9 million to 14 million of which were shared by at least two donors. Raw reads were error-corrected and collapsed into unique sequences by a nearest-neighbor algorithm in which closely related sequences were merged to remove PCR and sequencing errors. CDR3 sequences were aligned to IMGT reference sequences to assign V, D and J gene segments. For a sequence to be retained, a match of at least six nucleotides to both a V gene segment and a J gene segment was required. A rearrangement was called productive if the CDR3 had no stop codons and remained in frame with V and J, and every other rearrangement was called non-productive. Following IMGT convention, CDR3 was defined as the stretch from the second conserved V-encoded cysteine up to the conserved J-encoded phenylalanine. The earlier analysis of roughly 590 of the donors excluded any sequence lacking an unambiguous match to a single V gene segment. In an earlier analysis of several hundred of the donors, V segments were called functional above 56.7% productive rearrangements and were called segregating when the between-donor standard deviation exceeded 5%. A statistical classification framework was built for diagnosing cytomegalovirus status from the catalog of TCR beta chain sequences. In a later analysis, TCR nucleotide sequences were compared against IMGT/GENE-DB human TR gene sequences so that V and J genes could be assigned. A later analysis assigned CDR3 sequences and most-parsimonious VDJ recombination scenarios with the TCRdist pipeline. In a later analysis, each TCR beta chain was defined by its CDR3 amino acid sequence together with its V-gene family, and reads without a unique V-gene family were excluded. In a later analysis, 500 to 700 highly shared, low-generation-probability nucleotide sequences were removed to address suspected cross-contamination and a sequencing artifact. In a later analysis, a clonal expansion index was calculated for each public chain from normalized within-repertoire ranks of inferred template counts. Generation probabilities in a later analysis came from a VDJ recombination model fitted to out-of-frame rearrangements, and those results were checked against IGoR. In a later analysis, TCR-TCR, TCR-HLA and TCR-CMV co-occurrence was scored with hypergeometric tests, and a repertoire-size bias correction was applied to TCR pairs. False discovery rates were estimated in a later analysis by permuting HLA or CMV assignments 20 times. In a later analysis, co-occurring TCRs were grouped with DBSCAN, and TCRdist sequence similarity was added when clustering was performed within HLA-allele-positive subsets. For co-occurrence clustering, repertoires with fewer than 30,000 or more than 120,000 public chains were excluded, along with about five repertoires with anomalous nucleotide sharing. Not all clones reach the TCRdb copy of this immuneACCESS table, which keeps in-frame sequences only. Checked studies attribute under half of the gap to unresolved V genes and leave the rest unexplained. The DNA gave D and trimming, while V, J and clone size come from that table. Counted in this sample were 100,000 to 150,000 clones; around 80% of them appeared once. The biggest ten clones account for roughly 1.5% of the sample.

The sequence was collected from a female donor in good health and CMV-seronegative. Material for sequencing was PBMCs. The chain is assembled from TRBV28 and TRBJ2-3; 11 bases in the middle match TRBD2. The CDR3 has the sequence CASSFTSGRSDTQYF. The DNA reads as follows: TGTGCCAGCAGTTTTACTAGCGGGAGATCAGATACGCAGTATTTT.